Listed below are T cell receptor beta chains from one sample, sequenced in a study of beta chain features in type 1 diabetes. TCRdb keeps only in-frame clones here, not all; method: immunoSEQ multiplex PCR. The table shows hundreds of thousands of clones, with roughly an eighth occurring only once. Sequencing was carried out using naive CD4+ T cells from blood. Receptors originate from a woman aged 18-29 years in good health. CDR3s include the opening cysteine and the closing phenylalanine or tryptophan. The order of the fields is clone size, J gene, D gene, V gene, CDR3 protein, CDR3 DNA. The D gene is left open where the match is weak. Some rows have no size entry. The others give once, few or many, or a class for an expanded clone.

abundance: -; j_gene: TRBJ2-3; d_gene: -; v_gene: TRBV7-9; CDR3aa: CASRDHATDTQYF; CDR3nt: TGTGCCAGCAGGGACCACGCCACAGATACGCAGTATTTT
abundance: few; j_gene: TRBJ1-5; d_gene: TRBD1; v_gene: TRBV19; CDR3aa: CASMDRSNQPQHF; CDR3nt: TGTGCCAGTATGGACAGGTCGAATCAGCCCCAGCATTTT
abundance: once; j_gene: TRBJ2-1; d_gene: TRBD2; v_gene: TRBV7-7; CDR3aa: CASSLTVTSGRASEQFF; CDR3nt: TGTGCTAGCAGCCTTACCGTAACTAGCGGGAGGGCGTCCGAGCAGTTCTTC
abundance: few; j_gene: TRBJ2-2; d_gene: TRBD1; v_gene: TRBV7-3; CDR3aa: CASRLTGLNTGELFF; CDR3nt: TGTGCCAGCAGATTGACAGGGTTGAACACCGGGGAGCTGTTTTTT
abundance: few; j_gene: TRBJ1-2; d_gene: TRBD1; v_gene: TRBV7-9; CDR3aa: CASRQGQDGYTF; CDR3nt: TGTGCCAGCAGGCAAGGACAGGATGGCTACACCTTC
abundance: -; j_gene: TRBJ1-2; d_gene: -; v_gene: TRBV29-1; CDR3aa: CSWGDINGYTF; CDR3nt: TGCAGCTGGGGGGACATTAATGGCTACACCTTC
abundance: few; j_gene: TRBJ2-7; d_gene: -; v_gene: TRBV5-6; CDR3aa: CASSLKSSIYEQYF; CDR3nt: TGTGCCAGCAGCCTTAAATCGAGTATCTACGAGCAGTACTTC
abundance: -; j_gene: TRBJ2-7; d_gene: -; v_gene: TRBV10-3; CDR3aa: CAITSRLDYEQYF; CDR3nt: TGTGCCATCACATCCAGACTAGACTACGAGCAGTACTTC
abundance: few; j_gene: TRBJ1-2; d_gene: -; v_gene: TRBV15; CDR3aa: CATSQRSGENYGYTF; CDR3nt: TGTGCCACCAGCCAGAGATCAGGGGAGAACTATGGCTACACCTTC
abundance: few; j_gene: TRBJ2-1; d_gene: TRBD1; v_gene: TRBV5-1; CDR3aa: CASSAGQGYNEQFF; CDR3nt: TGCGCCAGCAGCGCGGGACAGGGCTACAATGAGCAGTTCTTC
abundance: -; j_gene: TRBJ1-6; d_gene: TRBD1; v_gene: TRBV9; CDR3aa: CASSRQGYNSPLHF; CDR3nt: TGTGCCAGCAGTCGACAGGGCTATAATTCACCCCTCCACTTT
abundance: many; j_gene: TRBJ1-1; d_gene: -; v_gene: TRBV30; CDR3aa: CAWSVLPKNTEAFF; CDR3nt: TGTGCCTGGAGTGTACTCCCAAAGAACACTGAAGCTTTCTTT
abundance: -; j_gene: TRBJ1-1; d_gene: -; v_gene: TRBV9; CDR3aa: CASSVTTGNTEAFF; CDR3nt: TGTGCCAGCAGCGTAACCACAGGGAACACTGAAGCTTTCTTT
abundance: few; j_gene: TRBJ1-2; d_gene: -; v_gene: TRBV15; CDR3aa: CATSTGIYGYTF; CDR3nt: TGTGCCACCAGCACAGGGATTTATGGCTACACCTTC
abundance: many; j_gene: TRBJ2-1; d_gene: TRBD2; v_gene: TRBV5-4; CDR3aa: CASSPLAGVSNEQFF; CDR3nt: TGTGCCAGCAGCCCACTAGCGGGAGTTTCAAATGAGCAGTTCTTC
abundance: -; j_gene: TRBJ2-5; d_gene: -; v_gene: TRBV11-2; CDR3aa: CASSSSWSSIQETQYF; CDR3nt: TGTGCCAGCAGCTCCTCATGGAGCTCCATTCAAGAGACCCAGTACTTC
abundance: few; j_gene: TRBJ2-1; d_gene: TRBD2; v_gene: TRBV5-1; CDR3aa: CASSPGLVLGDEQFF; CDR3nt: TGCGCCAGCAGCCCGGGACTAGTTCTCGGCGATGAGCAGTTCTTC
abundance: -; j_gene: TRBJ2-3; d_gene: TRBD2; v_gene: TRBV4-1; CDR3aa: CASSHPGRDRTDTQYF; CDR3nt: TGCGCCAGCAGCCACCCGGGGAGGGATCGAACAGATACGCAGTATTTT